The 24 T cell receptor beta chains below all came from one sample that was sequenced in a study of T cells in localized non-small cell lung cancer. Assay used: immunoSEQ multiplex PCR; TCRdb lists only in-frame clones, some missing. Found here are around 130,000 clones, around 89% of them singletons; the top ten hold around 1.7%. Material: peripheral blood, obtained before any cancer treatment. The receptors here all came from a female donor aged 60 or older with stage I lung adenocarcinoma.

CDR3 nucleotide sequence: TGTGCCAGCAGTGAAGAGGACTCCGGTGGCTACACCTTC. Its protein product is CASSEEDSGGYTF. V gene TRBV2 combines with J gene TRBJ1-2, with no clear D. V gave up 1 base and J gave up 7 bases, with 10 bases separating them. The CDR3 is 13 amino acids. Germline-derived CDR1 and CDR2 are SNHLY and FYNNEI. The full variable domain, its missing parts supplied by reference TRBV2 and TRBJ1-2, is EPEVTQTPSHQVTQMGQEVILRCVPISNHLYFYWYRQILGQKVEFLVSFYNNEISEKSEIFDDQFSVERPDGSNFTLKIRSTKLEDSAMYFCASSEEDSGGYTFGSGTRLTVV.

The V gene is TRBV9, the J gene TRBJ2-7; 8 bases agree with TRBD1. The CDR3 has 14 residues. Germline assignment: CDR1 SGDLS and CDR2 YYNGEE. Trimming took 2 bases from V and 4 from J; bases not matched to a gene: 5. The CDR3 loop reads CASSVGQGAYEQYF. For the CDR3, the DNA is TGTGCCAGCAGCGTGGGTCAGGGGGCTTACGAGCAGTACTTC.

This clone occurred a few times. The rearrangement uses TRBV7-2 and TRBJ1-3; D uncertain. The CDR3 spans 14 residues. Trimming removed 0 bases at V and 0 bases at J, with 3 bases between. The germline CDR1 and CDR2 sequences are SGHTA and FQGNSA. The CDR3 protein is CASSLAISGNTIYF. In nucleotides, the CDR3 is TGTGCCAGCAGCTTAGCAATCTCTGGAAACACCATATATTTT.

This sequence joins TRBV28 and TRBJ1-2; TRBD1 might be the D (5 bases). V lost 5 bases to trimming and J lost 8 bases, with 18 bases between them. Per germline, CDR1 MDHEN and CDR2 SYDVKM. The CDR3 has 14 residues. The chain's CDR3 is CASSPPLSPGGYTF. The CDR3 DNA reads as TGTGCCAGCAGTCCTCCCCTCAGCCCAGGGGGCTACACCTTC.

CDR3 sequence reads: CATSRGAGNSYEQYF. The CDR3 DNA reads TGTGCCACCAGCAGAGGCGCAGGGAACTCCTACGAGCAGTACTTC. The J gene is TRBJ2-7, the V gene TRBV15; a weak D match, TRBD1 (5 bases). The CDR3 totals 15 residues. CDR1 and CDR2 from the germline V gene are LNHNV and YYDKDF (reference sequence). V lost 1 base and J 0 bases, leaving 10 bases between the germline ends.

This clone is a singleton in its sample. The CDR3 protein is CASSRRQGATGELFF. The CDR3 DNA is TGTGCCAGCAGCCGACGACAGGGTGCCACCGGGGAGCTGTTTTTT. The chain joins TRBV27 to TRBJ2-2; 7 nucleotides align to TRBD1. CDR3 length: 15 amino acids. Germline V gene sequence: CDR1 MNHEY, CDR2 SMNVEV (reference sequence). V trimming: 6 bases; J trimming: 4 bases; junction bases outside the gene matches: 8.

The chain couples TRBV7-9 to TRBJ2-3; 7 bases are shared with TRBD2. Germline values: CDR1 SEHNR, CDR2 FQNEAQ (reference sequence). This CDR3 comprises 13 residues. V lost 7 bases, J lost 4 bases, and 5 bases stayed unmatched. Here the CDR3 reads CASTRGRADTQYF. In DNA form, the CDR3 reads TGTGCCAGCACCCGAGGGAGGGCAGATACGCAGTATTTT.

This clone has only one observation. The chain couples TRBV6-1 to TRBJ1-1; TRBD1 aligns across 7 bases. Germline-derived CDR1 and CDR2 are MNHNS and SASEGT. The length of the CDR3 is 15 residues. V gave up 5 bases and J gave up 1 base; unmatched junction bases: 7. CDR3 sequence: CASSIQTGTNTEAFF. CDR3 bases: TGTGCCAGCAGTATCCAGACAGGGACGAACACTGAAGCTTTCTTT.

The chain is built from TRBV15 and TRBJ2-1; perhaps TRBD2 as D (6 bases). From germline, CDR1 is LNHNV and CDR2 YYDKDF (reference sequence). Trimming took 1 base from V and 0 from J, leaving 10 bases between them. The CDR3 runs to 16 residues. The CDR3 region has the DNA TGTGCCACCAGCAGAGCCGGAGGGCTCTCCTACAATGAGCAGTTCTTC. This sequence encodes CATSRAGGLSYNEQFF.

This chain joins TRBV7-6 and TRBJ2-2, with 12 bases that match TRBD2. The CDR3 runs 17 residues. The junction had 5 bases not matched to a gene; V was cut back by 4 bases and J by 2 bases. Germline values: CDR1 SGHVS, CDR2 FNYEAQ. CDR3 protein: CASSWLAGGPNTGELFF. CDR3 nucleotide sequence: TGTGCCAGCAGCTGGCTAGCGGGAGGGCCAAACACCGGGGAGCTGTTTTTT.

The chain links TRBV5-1 to TRBJ2-7; D is perhaps TRBD1 or TRBD2 (5 bases each). The germline V gene has CDR1 SGHRS and CDR2 YFSETQ. Trimming removed 6 bases at V and 2 bases at J, with 12 bases between. The CDR3 contains 13 residues. Here the CDR3 reads CASTRDLTYEQYF. CDR3 nucleotides: TGCGCCAGCACCCGGGACCTGACCTACGAGCAGTACTTC.

This clone was detected only once. The chain uses TRBV30 and TRBJ2-5; TRBD1 is a possible D gene (6 bases). The CDR3 covers 13 residues. Germline lookup yields CDR1 GTSNPN and CDR2 SVGIG (reference sequence). V dropped 4 bases and J dropped 5 bases, with 14 bases sitting between them. Here the CDR3 reads CAWTRNQGETQYF. CDR3 bases: TGTGCCTGGACCAGAAACCAGGGGGAGACCCAGTACTTC.

The sample holds one count of this clone. The rearrangement uses TRBV18 and TRBJ2-1; TRBD2 matches 9 bases. The CDR3 contains 16 residues. After removal of 3 bases from V and 4 bases from J, the junction contained 7 bases not matched to a gene. Germline lookup yields CDR1 KGHSH and CDR2 LQKENI. In DNA form, the CDR3 reads TGTGCCAGCTCACCCGGACTAGCGACCGTATACAATGAGCAGTTCTTC. It encodes CASSPGLATVYNEQFF.

The V and J genes are TRBV5-4 and TRBJ1-4, with D possibly matching TRBD1 (5 bases). Trimming shortened V by 2 bases and J by 5 bases, and 10 bases separated the two germline ends. This CDR3 contains 14 residues. Germline V gene data show CDR1 as SGHNT and CDR2 as YYREEE (reference sequence). CDR3 bases: TGTGCCAGCAGCTTCGGGACGGGGAATGAAAAACTGTTTTTT. Its protein product is CASSFGTGNEKLFF.

This chain links TRBV5-4 with TRBJ2-7; D could derive from TRBD1 or TRBD2 (5 bases each). The CDR3 spans 14 residues. V was trimmed by 4 bases and J by 7 bases, leaving 18 bases between them. Per the germline V gene, CDR1 is SGHNT and CDR2 is YYREEE (reference sequence). Here the CDR3 reads CASSIPPGSGEQYF. The CDR3 DNA reads as TGTGCCAGCAGCATCCCCCCAGGGTCGGGGGAGCAGTACTTC.

The table lists this clone with a count of one. The genes are TRBV11-2 and TRBJ2-1, with a possible D match to TRBD1 (6 bases). The germline CDR1 and CDR2 sequences are SGHAT and FQNNGV. CDR3 length: 14 residues. With 5 bases removed from V and 6 bases from J, the gap between germline ends came to 14 bases. DNA of the CDR3: TGTGCCAGCAGCCTAGCCGGGACACTCAATGAGCAGTTCTTC. Protein product: CASSLAGTLNEQFF.

V gene TRBV6-1 combines with J gene TRBJ1-2; no definite D call. CDR3 size: 13 residues. Germline V gives CDR1 MNHNS, CDR2 SASEGT. V gave up 9 bases and J gave up 2 bases, with 13 bases separating them. The CDR3 region is CASCFVTNYGYTF. Written as DNA, the CDR3 is TGTGCCAGTTGTTTCGTCACCAACTATGGCTACACCTTC.

The chain uses TRBV27 and TRBJ2-5; D not certain. The CDR3 has 11 amino acids. The V gene lost 10 bases and the J gene lost 2 bases, with 8 bases spanning the gap. Germline V gene lookup returns CDR1 MNHEY and CDR2 SMNVEV (reference sequence). Written as DNA, the CDR3 is TGTGCCACCTCACAGCAAGAGACCCAGTACTTC. This codes for CATSQQETQYF.

The chain couples TRBV28 to TRBJ1-5, with 10 bases aligning to TRBD1. Losses at the gene ends were 7 bases for V and 7 bases for J; bases not matched to a gene: 10. Germline V gene data show CDR1 as MDHEN and CDR2 as SYDVKM. The CDR3 extends over 15 amino acids. CDR3 nucleotides: TGTGCCAGCACTTCACCGGGACAGGGGAACCAGCCCCAGCATTTT. This encodes CASTSPGQGNQPQHF.

This chain's CDR3 is CASSLDGLSTDTQYF. The DNA of the CDR3 is TGTGCCAGCAGCTTAGACGGCCTGAGCACAGATACGCAGTATTTT. The chain uses TRBV11-2 and TRBJ2-3; no reliable D call. V was clipped by 0 bases and J by 0 bases, with 7 bases between them. This CDR3 region has 15 residues. Per germline, CDR1 SGHAT and CDR2 FQNNGV.

This chain joins TRBV5-1 and TRBJ2-1, with TRBD2 matching over 13 bases. Germline lookup yields CDR1 SGHRS and CDR2 YFSETQ. J lost 8 bases, V lost 4 bases, and 9 bases had no gene match. This CDR3 is built from 16 residues. CDR3 protein: CASSPRTSGSTHEQFF. Written as DNA, the CDR3 is TGCGCCAGCAGCCCCCGGACTAGCGGGAGTACTCATGAGCAGTTCTTC.

The rearrangement links TRBV6-5 to TRBJ2-3; 7 nucleotides align to TRBD1. Germline V gene data show CDR1 as MNHEY and CDR2 as SVGAGI. V shed 5 bases and J 7 bases; nucleotides not matched to a gene: 3. This CDR3 comprises 12 residues. The CDR3 protein is CASSRQGNTQYF. CDR3 bases: TGTGCCAGCAGTAGACAGGGCAATACGCAGTATTTT.

In regard to this clone: Other DNA sequences in this sample translate to the same CDR3. The chain couples TRBV7-8 to TRBJ2-2; 9 positions agree with TRBD2. The CDR3 has 14 amino acids. V was pared by 3 bases and J by 6 bases, with 2 bases of the junction left unmatched. CDR1 and CDR2 from the germline V gene are SGHVS and FQNEAQ. The CDR3 region has the DNA TGTGCCAGCAGCTTGACTAGCGGTGCCGGGGAGCTGTTTTTT. Protein product: CASSLTSGAGELFF.

The V and J genes are TRBV6-5 and TRBJ2-5; the match to TRBD1 covers 7 bases. With 5 bases clipped from V and 2 bases from J, the junction kept 2 bases outside the gene matches. The CDR3 has 13 amino acids. Germline CDR1 is MNHEY and CDR2 is SVGAGI. Here the CDR3 DNA reads TGTGCCAGCAGTCGGGACAGACAAGAGACCCAGTACTTC. It codes for CASSRDRQETQYF.